Here is one T cell receptor (beta chain) with its context. Germline CDR1 reads MDHEN; CDR2 reads SYDVKM. The CDR3 is 16 residues long. V shed 5 bases, J shed 4 bases, and the junction held 13 bases outside the gene matches. Libraries were prepared by immunoSEQ multiplex PCR; TCRdb keeps only in-frame clonotypes and omits some of them. The table lists tens of thousands of clones, 80% to 95% of them singletons. The source of the sample is a study of T cell changes during pregnancy in multiple sclerosis. The sequence was obtained from a female donor in good health, enrolled as a control in a pregnancy study. This material consisted of peripheral blood, taken in the third trimester of pregnancy. The chain is built from TRBV28 and TRBJ1-2; 7 bases line up with TRBD1. The CDR3 region has the DNA TGTGCCAGCAGTACCCCCCCAAGACAGGGCGGCTATGGCTACACCTTC. Encoded protein: CASSTPPRQGGYGYTF.